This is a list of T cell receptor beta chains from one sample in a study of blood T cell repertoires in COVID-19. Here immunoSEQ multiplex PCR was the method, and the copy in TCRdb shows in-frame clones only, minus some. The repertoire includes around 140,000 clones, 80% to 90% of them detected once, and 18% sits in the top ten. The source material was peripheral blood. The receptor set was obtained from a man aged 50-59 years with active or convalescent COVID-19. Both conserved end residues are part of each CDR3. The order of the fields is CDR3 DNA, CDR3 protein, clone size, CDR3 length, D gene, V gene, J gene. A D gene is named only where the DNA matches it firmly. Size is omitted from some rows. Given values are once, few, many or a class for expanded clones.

CDR3 DNA: TGTGCCAGCAGTGAAGGCAGGGTAGATAATTCACCCCTCCACTTT
CDR3 protein: CASSEGRVDNSPLHF
clone size: once
CDR3 length: 15
D gene: -
V gene: TRBV6-1
J gene: TRBJ1-6

CDR3 DNA: TGTGCCAGCAGCTTTTCACAGGGGGGCGATTATTATAGCAATCAGCCCCAGCATTTT
CDR3 protein: CASSFSQGGDYYSNQPQHF
clone size: -
CDR3 length: 19
D gene: -
V gene: TRBV12-1
J gene: TRBJ1-5

CDR3 DNA: TGTGCCAGCAGACTGGCTGGGGAGACAGGGAAGCGGGACGAGCAGTACTTC
CDR3 protein: CASRLAGETGKRDEQYF
clone size: -
CDR3 length: 17
D gene: -
V gene: TRBV28
J gene: TRBJ2-7

CDR3 DNA: TGTGCCAGCAGCTTAGAACAGGCCGAAGAGACCCAGTACTTC
CDR3 protein: CASSLEQAEETQYF
clone size: -
CDR3 length: 14
D gene: -
V gene: TRBV13
J gene: TRBJ2-5

CDR3 DNA: TGCGCCAGTGCGACCGGGACAGGGTCCCCTCTTTATGGCTACACCTTC
CDR3 protein: CASATGTGSPLYGYTF
clone size: -
CDR3 length: 16
D gene: TRBD1
V gene: TRBV5-1
J gene: TRBJ1-2

CDR3 DNA: TGTGCCAGCACATTGAGGAGCGGGGGCAATGAGCAGTTCTTC
CDR3 protein: CASTLRSGGNEQFF
clone size: -
CDR3 length: 14
D gene: TRBD2
V gene: TRBV6-6
J gene: TRBJ2-1

CDR3 DNA: TGTGCCACCAGCAGAGATGGTACAGGGGGAAATAGGGGCTACACCTTC
CDR3 protein: CATSRDGTGGNRGYTF
clone size: -
CDR3 length: 16
D gene: TRBD1
V gene: TRBV15
J gene: TRBJ1-2

CDR3 DNA: TGTGCCAGCAGTGGGACAGTTCAGCCCCAGCATTTT
CDR3 protein: CASSGTVQPQHF
clone size: -
CDR3 length: 12
D gene: TRBD1
V gene: TRBV12-3/TRBV12-4
J gene: TRBJ1-5

CDR3 DNA: TGTGCCAGCAGTGACCAGGGCAATCAGCCCCAGCATTTT
CDR3 protein: CASSDQGNQPQHF
clone size: -
CDR3 length: 13
D gene: -
V gene: TRBV2
J gene: TRBJ1-5

CDR3 DNA: TGTGCCAGTAGTATAGATACGGGTATGCACCGCAATCAGCCCCAGCATTTT
CDR3 protein: CASSIDTGMHRNQPQHF
clone size: -
CDR3 length: 17
D gene: -
V gene: TRBV19
J gene: TRBJ1-5

CDR3 DNA: TGTGCCAGCAATAAGGTGGGGGCAGGGGCCAACGTCCTGACTTTC
CDR3 protein: CASNKVGAGANVLTF
clone size: -
CDR3 length: 15
D gene: -
V gene: TRBV6-5
J gene: TRBJ2-6

CDR3 DNA: TGCGCCAGCAGCACCGACAGGGATTATAATTCACCCCTCCACTTT
CDR3 protein: CASSTDRDYNSPLHF
clone size: -
CDR3 length: 15
D gene: TRBD1
V gene: TRBV5-1
J gene: TRBJ1-6

CDR3 DNA: TGCGCCCGCAGCGGGGGGGGACGCCCCTCTGGGGCCAACGTCCTGACTTTC
CDR3 protein: CARSGGGRPSGANVLTF
clone size: -
CDR3 length: 17
D gene: TRBD2
V gene: TRBV5-1
J gene: TRBJ2-6

CDR3 DNA: TGCGCCAGCAGCTACGAGGGACTAGCGGGAGTTGGTGAGCAGTACTTC
CDR3 protein: CASSYEGLAGVGEQYF
clone size: once
CDR3 length: 16
D gene: TRBD2
V gene: TRBV5-1
J gene: TRBJ2-7

CDR3 DNA: TGTGCCATCAGAACCGGGACAGACGAAGCTTTCTTT
CDR3 protein: CAIRTGTDEAFF
clone size: -
CDR3 length: 12
D gene: TRBD1
V gene: TRBV10-3
J gene: TRBJ1-1

CDR3 DNA: TGCAGCGTTCAGGGGGTCAGCACTGAAGCTTTCTTT
CDR3 protein: CSVQGVSTEAFF
clone size: -
CDR3 length: 12
D gene: TRBD1
V gene: TRBV29-1
J gene: TRBJ1-1

CDR3 DNA: TGTGCCAGCAGCCCTAGGACACTGGTTGAGACCCAGTACTTC
CDR3 protein: CASSPRTLVETQYF
clone size: -
CDR3 length: 14
D gene: -
V gene: TRBV9
J gene: TRBJ2-5

CDR3 DNA: TGTGCCAGCAGCCAACAGGGAACCTACAATGAGCAGTTCTTC
CDR3 protein: CASSQQGTYNEQFF
clone size: -
CDR3 length: 14
D gene: -
V gene: TRBV3-1/TRBV3-2
J gene: TRBJ2-1

CDR3 DNA: TGTGCCAGCAGCCGGTCCGGGACAAACGAGCAGTACTTC
CDR3 protein: CASSRSGTNEQYF
clone size: -
CDR3 length: 13
D gene: -
V gene: TRBV7-8
J gene: TRBJ2-7

CDR3 DNA: TGTGCCAGCAGCCCAGGGGTAGTAGTACCCCTCCACTTT
CDR3 protein: CASSPGVVVPLHF
clone size: -
CDR3 length: 13
D gene: -
V gene: TRBV2
J gene: TRBJ1-6

CDR3 DNA: TGCAGCGTTGGGGGGTCAGGGAGGATGAACACTGAAGCTTTCTTT
CDR3 protein: CSVGGSGRMNTEAFF
clone size: -
CDR3 length: 15
D gene: -
V gene: TRBV29-1
J gene: TRBJ1-1

CDR3 DNA: TGTGCCCTTGTCGACAGGGGCAAATATGGCTACACCTTC
CDR3 protein: CALVDRGKYGYTF
clone size: -
CDR3 length: 13
D gene: TRBD1
V gene: TRBV2
J gene: TRBJ1-2

CDR3 DNA: TGTGCCAGCAGCATACAGGGGACCTATGGCTACACCTTC
CDR3 protein: CASSIQGTYGYTF
clone size: -
CDR3 length: 13
D gene: TRBD1
V gene: TRBV5-6
J gene: TRBJ1-2

CDR3 DNA: TGCGCCAGCAGCCAAGGAGGACAGGGAGTGGGCTACACCTTC
CDR3 protein: CASSQGGQGVGYTF
clone size: -
CDR3 length: 14
D gene: TRBD1
V gene: TRBV4-3
J gene: TRBJ1-2

CDR3 DNA: TGTGCCAGCAGCAAAGCGCGGGGGGGAAACACTGAAGCTTTCTTT
CDR3 protein: CASSKARGGNTEAFF
clone size: once
CDR3 length: 15
D gene: -
V gene: TRBV21-1
J gene: TRBJ1-1

CDR3 DNA: TGTGCCAGCGACCTGGGGACAGGGATGCCTGAAGCTTTCTTT
CDR3 protein: CASDLGTGMPEAFF
clone size: -
CDR3 length: 14
D gene: TRBD1
V gene: TRBV6-6
J gene: TRBJ1-1

CDR3 DNA: TGTGCCAGCAGTGAACAACAGGGGGCAGGAGGCTACACCTTC
CDR3 protein: CASSEQQGAGGYTF
clone size: -
CDR3 length: 14
D gene: TRBD1
V gene: TRBV25-1
J gene: TRBJ1-2

CDR3 DNA: TGTGCCAGCAGCCCTGGTGGGGCAGGGGAGCTGTTTTTT
CDR3 protein: CASSPGGAGELFF
clone size: once
CDR3 length: 13
D gene: -
V gene: TRBV9
J gene: TRBJ2-2